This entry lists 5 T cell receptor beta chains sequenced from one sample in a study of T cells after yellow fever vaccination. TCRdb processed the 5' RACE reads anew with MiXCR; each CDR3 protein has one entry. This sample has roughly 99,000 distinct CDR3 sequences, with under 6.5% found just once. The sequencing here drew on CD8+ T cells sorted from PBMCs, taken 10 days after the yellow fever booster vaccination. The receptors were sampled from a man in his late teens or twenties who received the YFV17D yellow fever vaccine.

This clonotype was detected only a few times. The chain's CDR3 is CASSYSNDPGHTEAFF. CDR3 sequence (DNA): TGTGCCAGCAGTTACTCGAATGATCCAGGCCACACTGAAGCTTTCTTT. The rearrangement links TRBV6-6 to TRBJ1-1; the D is unclear. Germline V gene lookup returns CDR1 MNHNY and CDR2 SVGAGI (reference sequence). This CDR3 spans 16 amino acids. V lost 0 bases and J 3 bases, leaving 14 bases between the germline ends.

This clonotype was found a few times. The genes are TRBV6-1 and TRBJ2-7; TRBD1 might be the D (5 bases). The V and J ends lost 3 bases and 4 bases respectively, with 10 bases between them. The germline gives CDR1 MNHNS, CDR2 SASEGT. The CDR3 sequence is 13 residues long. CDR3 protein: CASSDRTFYEQYV. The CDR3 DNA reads TGTGCCAGCAGTGATAGGACATTTTACGAGCAGTACGTC.

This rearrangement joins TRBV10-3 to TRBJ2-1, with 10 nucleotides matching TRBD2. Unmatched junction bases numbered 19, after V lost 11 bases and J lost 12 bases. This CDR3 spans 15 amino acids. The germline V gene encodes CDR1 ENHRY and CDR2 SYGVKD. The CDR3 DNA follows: TGTGCCTCTAGCCCTTCAACTAGCGGGGATGTGGGGCAGTTCTTC. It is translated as CASSPSTSGDVGQFF.

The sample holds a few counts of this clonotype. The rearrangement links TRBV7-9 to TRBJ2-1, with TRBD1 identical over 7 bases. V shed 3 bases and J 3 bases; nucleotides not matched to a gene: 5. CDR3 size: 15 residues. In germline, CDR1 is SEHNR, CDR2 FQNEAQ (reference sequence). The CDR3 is CASSFARDSYNEQFF. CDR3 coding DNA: TGTGCCAGCAGCTTCGCCCGGGACAGCTACAATGAGCAGTTCTTC.

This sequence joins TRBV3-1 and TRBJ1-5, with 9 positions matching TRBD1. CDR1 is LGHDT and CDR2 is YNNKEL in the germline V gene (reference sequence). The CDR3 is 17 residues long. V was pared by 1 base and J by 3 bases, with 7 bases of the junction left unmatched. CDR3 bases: TGTGCCAGCAGCCAAGGGGGGGACAGGGAATACAATCAGCCCCAGCATTTT. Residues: CASSQGGDREYNQPQHF. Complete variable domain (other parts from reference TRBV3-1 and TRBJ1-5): DTAVSQTPKYLVTQMGNDKSIKCEQNLGHDTMYWYKQDSKKFLKIMFSYNNKELIINETVPNRFSPKSPDKAHLNLHINSLELGDSAVYFCASSQGGDREYNQPQHFGDGTRLSIL.